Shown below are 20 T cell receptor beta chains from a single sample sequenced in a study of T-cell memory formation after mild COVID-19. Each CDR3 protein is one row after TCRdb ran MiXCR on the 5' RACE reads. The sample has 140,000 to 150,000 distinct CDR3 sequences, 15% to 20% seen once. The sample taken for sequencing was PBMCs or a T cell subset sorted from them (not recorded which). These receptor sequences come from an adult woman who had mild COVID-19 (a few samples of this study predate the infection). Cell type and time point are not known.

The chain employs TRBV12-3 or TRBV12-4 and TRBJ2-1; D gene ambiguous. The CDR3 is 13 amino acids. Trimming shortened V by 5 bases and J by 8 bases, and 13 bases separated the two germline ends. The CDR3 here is CASSIFRRHEQFF. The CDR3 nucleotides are TGTGCCAGCAGTATTTTTAGACGTCATGAGCAGTTCTTC.

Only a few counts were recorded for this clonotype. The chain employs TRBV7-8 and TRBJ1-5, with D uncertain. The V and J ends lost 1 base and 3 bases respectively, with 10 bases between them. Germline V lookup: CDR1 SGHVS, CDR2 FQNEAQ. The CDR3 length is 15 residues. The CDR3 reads CASSLGRLANQPQHF. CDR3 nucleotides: TGTGCCAGCAGCTTAGGGAGACTTGCCAATCAGCCCCAGCATTTT.

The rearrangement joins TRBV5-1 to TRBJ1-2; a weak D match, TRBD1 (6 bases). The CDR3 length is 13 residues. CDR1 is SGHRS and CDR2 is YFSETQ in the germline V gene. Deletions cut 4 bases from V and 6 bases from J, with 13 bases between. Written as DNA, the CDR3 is TGCGCCAGCAGCCCGAGGGACACGGATGGCTACACCTTC. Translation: CASSPRDTDGYTF. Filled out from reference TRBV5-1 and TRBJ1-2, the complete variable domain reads KAGVTQTPRYLIKTRGQQVTLSCSPISGHRSVSWYQQTPGQGLQFLFEYFSETQRNKGNFPGRFSGRQFSNSRSEMNVSTLELGDSALYLCASSPRDTDGYTFGSGTRLTVV.

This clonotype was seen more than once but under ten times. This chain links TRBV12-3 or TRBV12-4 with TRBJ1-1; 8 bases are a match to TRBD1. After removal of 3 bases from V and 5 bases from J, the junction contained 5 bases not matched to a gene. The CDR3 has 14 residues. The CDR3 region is CASSLQGAHTEAFF. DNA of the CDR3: TGTGCCAGCAGTTTGCAGGGGGCGCATACTGAAGCTTTCTTT.

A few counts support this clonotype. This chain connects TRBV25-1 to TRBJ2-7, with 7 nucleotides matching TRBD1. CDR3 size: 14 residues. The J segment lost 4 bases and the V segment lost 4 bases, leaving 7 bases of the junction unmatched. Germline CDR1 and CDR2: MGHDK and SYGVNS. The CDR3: CASSVFGTAYEQYF. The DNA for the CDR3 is TGTGCCAGCAGTGTCTTCGGGACAGCTTACGAGCAGTACTTC.

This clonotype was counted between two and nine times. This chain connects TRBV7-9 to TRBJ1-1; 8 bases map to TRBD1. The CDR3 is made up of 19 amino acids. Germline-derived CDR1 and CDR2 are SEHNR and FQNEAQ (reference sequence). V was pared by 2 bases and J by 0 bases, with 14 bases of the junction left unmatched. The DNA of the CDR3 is TGTGCCAGCAGCTTATGGCCCAGACGGACAGGGACATTGAACACTGAAGCTTTCTTT. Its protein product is CASSLWPRRTGTLNTEAFF.

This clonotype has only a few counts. In DNA, the CDR3 is TGTGCCAGCAGCAATATCGCTGGACACCACGAGCAGTACTTC. It codes for CASSNIAGHHEQYF. This sequence joins TRBV11-1 and TRBJ2-7; a possible D gene is TRBD1 (5 bases). CDR1 and CDR2 from the germline V gene are SGHAT and FQDESV (reference sequence). V lost 5 bases to trimming and J lost 5 bases, with 16 bases between them. The CDR3 consists of 14 residues. The full variable domain, in which reference TRBV11-1 and TRBJ2-7 provide the parts outside the CDR3, is EAEVAQSPRYKITEKSQAVAFWCDPISGHATLYWYRQILGQGPELLVQFQDESVVDDSQLPKDRFSAERLKGVDSTLKIQPAELGDSAMYLCASSNIAGHHEQYFGPGTRLTVT.

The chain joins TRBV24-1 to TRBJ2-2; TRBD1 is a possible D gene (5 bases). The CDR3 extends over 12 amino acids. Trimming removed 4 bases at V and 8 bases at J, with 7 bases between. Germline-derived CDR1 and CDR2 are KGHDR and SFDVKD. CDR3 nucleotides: TGTGCCACCAGTGAGGGGCTGGGGGAGCTGTTTTTT. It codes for CATSEGLGELFF.

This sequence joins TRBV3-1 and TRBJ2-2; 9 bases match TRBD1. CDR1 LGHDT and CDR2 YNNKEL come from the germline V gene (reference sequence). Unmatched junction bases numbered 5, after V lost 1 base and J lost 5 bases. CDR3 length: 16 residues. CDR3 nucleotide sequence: TGTGCCAGCAGCCAAGTTACAGGGGGCGGAACCGGGGAGCTGTTTTTT. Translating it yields CASSQVTGGGTGELFF. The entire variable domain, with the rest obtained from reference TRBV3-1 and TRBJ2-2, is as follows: DTAVSQTPKYLVTQMGNDKSIKCEQNLGHDTMYWYKQDSKKFLKIMFSYNNKELIINETVPNRFSPKSPDKAHLNLHINSLELGDSAVYFCASSQVTGGGTGELFFGEGSRLTVL.

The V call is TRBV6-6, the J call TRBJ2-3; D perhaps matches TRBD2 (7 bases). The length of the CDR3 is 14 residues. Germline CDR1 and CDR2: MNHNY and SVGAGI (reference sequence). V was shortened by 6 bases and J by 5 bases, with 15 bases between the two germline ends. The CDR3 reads CASRPRGAGDTQYF. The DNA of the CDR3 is TGTGCCAGCAGACCTCGGGGGGCTGGAGATACGCAGTATTTT.

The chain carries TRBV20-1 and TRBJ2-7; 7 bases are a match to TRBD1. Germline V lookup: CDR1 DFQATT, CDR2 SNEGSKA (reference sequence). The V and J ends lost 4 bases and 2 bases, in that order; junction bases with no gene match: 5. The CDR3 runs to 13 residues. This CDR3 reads CSANDRVTYEQYF. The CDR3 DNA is TGCAGTGCTAACGACAGGGTAACCTACGAGCAGTACTTC.

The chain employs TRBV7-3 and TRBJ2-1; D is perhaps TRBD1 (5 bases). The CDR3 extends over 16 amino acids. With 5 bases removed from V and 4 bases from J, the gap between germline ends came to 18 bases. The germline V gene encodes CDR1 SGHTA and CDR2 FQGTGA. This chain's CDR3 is CASSPKGRATYNEQFF. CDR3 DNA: TGTGCCAGCAGCCCAAAGGGCAGGGCTACGTACAATGAGCAGTTCTTC.

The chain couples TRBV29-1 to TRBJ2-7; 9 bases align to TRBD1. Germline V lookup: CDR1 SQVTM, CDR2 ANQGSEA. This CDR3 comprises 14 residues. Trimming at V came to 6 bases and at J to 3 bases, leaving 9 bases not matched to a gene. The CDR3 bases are TGCAGCGTCCCGGGACAGGGAGTTGACTACGAGCAGTACTTC. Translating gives CSVPGQGVDYEQYF.

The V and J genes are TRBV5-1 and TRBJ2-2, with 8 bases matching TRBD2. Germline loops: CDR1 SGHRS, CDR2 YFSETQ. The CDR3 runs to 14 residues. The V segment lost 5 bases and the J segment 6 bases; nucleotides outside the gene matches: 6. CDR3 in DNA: TGCGCCAGCAGTTCCGGGGGGGCTTCCGGGGAGCTGTTTTTT. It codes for CASSSGGASGELFF.

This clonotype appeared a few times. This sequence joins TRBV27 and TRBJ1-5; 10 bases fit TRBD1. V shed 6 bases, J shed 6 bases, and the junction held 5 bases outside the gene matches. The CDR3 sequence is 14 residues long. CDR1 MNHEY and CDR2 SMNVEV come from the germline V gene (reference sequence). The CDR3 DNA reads TGTGCCAGCAGGGACAGGGGGATCTCTCAGCCCCAGCATTTT. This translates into CASRDRGISQPQHF.

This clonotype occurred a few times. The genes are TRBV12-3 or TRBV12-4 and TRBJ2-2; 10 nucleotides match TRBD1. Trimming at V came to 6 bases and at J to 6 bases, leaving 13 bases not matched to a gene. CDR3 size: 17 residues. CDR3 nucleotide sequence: TGTGCCAGCAGCCCGCGTCGACGGGACAGGGGCCCCGGGGAGCTGTTTTTT. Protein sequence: CASSPRRRDRGPGELFF.

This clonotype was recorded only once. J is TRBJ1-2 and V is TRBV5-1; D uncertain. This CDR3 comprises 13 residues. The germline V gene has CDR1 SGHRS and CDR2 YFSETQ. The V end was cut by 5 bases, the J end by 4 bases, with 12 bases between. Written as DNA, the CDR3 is TGCGCCAGCAGTTATACTGTCGGCTATGGCTACACCTTC. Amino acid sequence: CASSYTVGYGYTF.

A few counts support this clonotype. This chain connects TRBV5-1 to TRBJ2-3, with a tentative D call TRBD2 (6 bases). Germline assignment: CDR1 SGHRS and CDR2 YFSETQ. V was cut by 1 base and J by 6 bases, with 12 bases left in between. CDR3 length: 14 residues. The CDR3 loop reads CASSLTSPPDTQYF. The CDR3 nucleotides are TGCGCCAGCAGCTTGACTAGCCCACCGGATACGCAGTATTTT.

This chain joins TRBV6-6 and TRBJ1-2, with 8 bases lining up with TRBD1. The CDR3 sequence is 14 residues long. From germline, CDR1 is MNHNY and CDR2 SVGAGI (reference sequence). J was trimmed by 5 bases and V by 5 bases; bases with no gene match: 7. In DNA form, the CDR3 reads TGTGCCAGCAGTAAAGGGGACAGGATATATGGCTACACCTTC. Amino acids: CASSKGDRIYGYTF.

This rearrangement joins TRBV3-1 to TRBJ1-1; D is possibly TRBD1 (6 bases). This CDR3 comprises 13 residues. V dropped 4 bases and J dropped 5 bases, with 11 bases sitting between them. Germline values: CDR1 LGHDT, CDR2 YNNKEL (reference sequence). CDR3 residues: CASSPEGVTEAFF. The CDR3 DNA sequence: TGTGCCAGCAGCCCGGAGGGGGTTACTGAAGCTTTCTTT.